Listed below are T cell receptor beta chains from one sample, sequenced in a study of blood T cell repertoires in COVID-19. Generated by immunoSEQ multiplex PCR, the TCRdb table keeps only in-frame clones and is missing some. The sample yields a few hundred thousand clones, under 90% seen once. The sample taken for sequencing was PBMCs or T cells enriched from blood (not recorded which). These receptors all stem from a woman younger than 35 who had recovered from COVID-19. CDR3s include the opening cysteine and the closing phenylalanine or tryptophan. The D gene is left open where the match is weak. Not every row has a clone size; where given, it reads once, few, many or a size class.

j_call clone_size d_call v_call cdr3_nt cdr3_aa
TRBJ2-6 - TRBD2 TRBV5-4 TGTGCCACGAGCGGGATCGTCTCTGGGGCCAACGTCCTGACTTTC CATSGIVSGANVLTF
TRBJ2-1 - - TRBV7-9 TGTGCCAGCAGCTTACGGGGGGCGGAATACAATGAGCAGTTCTTC CASSLRGAEYNEQFF
TRBJ2-1 - - TRBV5-8 TGTGCCAGCAGCAGCAGGGGCTCCTACAATGAGCAGTTCTTC CASSSRGSYNEQFF
TRBJ1-4 - - TRBV29-1 TGCAGCGCCCGGACGCCGGGAGAAAAACTGTTTTTT CSARTPGEKLFF
TRBJ2-6 - - TRBV4-1 TGCGCCAGCAGCCAAGGATTAGTCGGCTCTGGGGCCAACGTCCTGACTTTC CASSQGLVGSGANVLTF
TRBJ1-2 once - TRBV9 TGTGCCAGCAGCCGCCAGGGAACAACAGACATGTATGGCTACACCTTC CASSRQGTTDMYGYTF
TRBJ1-2 - TRBD1 TRBV20-1 TGCAGTGCTAGTTCAGGGGGCTATGGCTACACCTTC CSASSGGYGYTF
TRBJ2-1 - - TRBV5-1 TGCGCCAGCAGCTTGGCGGAGGAATACAATGAGCAGTTCTTC CASSLAEEYNEQFF
TRBJ2-5 - TRBD1 TRBV5-6 TGTGCCAGCAGCTCGGGACAGTTTGTAGAGACCCAGTACTTC CASSSGQFVETQYF
TRBJ1-1 - - TRBV11-2 TGTGCCAGCAGCTTAGCCCAGGGGCACTACACTGAAGCTTTCTTT CASSLAQGHYTEAFF
TRBJ1-2 - - TRBV28 TGTGCCAGCTTACCTGGACAGCCAACTAACTATGGCTACACCTTC CASLPGQPTNYGYTF
TRBJ1-2 - TRBD1 TRBV28 TGTGCCAGCAGTTCTGGACAGGGGGTCTATGGCTACACCTTC CASSSGQGVYGYTF
TRBJ1-5 - - TRBV6-5 TGTGCCAGCACTAATGGAGGTCAGCCCCAGCATTTT CASTNGGQPQHF
TRBJ2-7 - TRBD2 TRBV3-1/TRBV3-2 TGTGCCAGCAGCCGTCCGCTAGGACTAGCGGACTCCTACGAGCAGTACTTC CASSRPLGLADSYEQYF